This T cell receptor beta chain comes out of a study of shared clonotypes between healthy human individuals. For the study at large: Each donor's CD4 naive and CD4 memory cells filled three plates apiece, CD8 naive two, and CD8 memory one.

In the authors' methods: ImmunoSEQ supplied junction-only sequences lacking quality scores, so filtering was different. Clones were read by immunoSEQ multiplex PCR, and TCRdb kept only the in-frame ones, dropping some. V and J calls and clone size are as listed in that table; D and trimming were resolved from the DNA. This sample has more than 400,000 clones, with 96% found just once. The CDR3 sequence is 13 residues long. Sequencing input: naive CD4+ T cells sorted from blood. Subset of the sample: CD45RA+ positively selected. This chain joins TRBV21-1 and TRBJ1-1; the table's D call of TRBD1 was not tested on the DNA. TRBV21-1 is marked as a pseudogene. The receptor was derived from a woman under 40 in good health. The CDR3 loop is CASSTRQGAGAFF. DNA for the CDR3: TGTGCCAGCAGCACCCGACAGGGGGCGGGAGCTTTCTTT.